A selection of T cell receptor beta chains follows, all from one sample in a study of CD8+ T cells in alopecia areata. Libraries were prepared by immunoSEQ multiplex PCR; TCRdb keeps only in-frame clonotypes and omits some of them. The sample includes approximately 90,000 clones, 70% to 80% of them seen just once. Sample: CD8+ T cells sorted from blood, taken around week 46, from a patient treated with tofacitinib. The source of these receptors is a human donor with alopecia areata. Both conserved end residues are trimmed from each CDR3. Fields, in order: V gene, D gene, CDR3 protein. A D gene is named only where the DNA matches it firmly.

V gene: TRBV7-8; D gene: TRBD2; CDR3 protein: ASSLVHSDSGGTDTQY
V gene: TRBV4-3; D gene: TRBD2; CDR3 protein: ASSKRGPSGQITDTQY
V gene: TRBV2; D gene: NA; CDR3 protein: ASSNGWQGGEKLF
V gene: TRBV9; D gene: NA; CDR3 protein: ASSVGGNSNQPQH
V gene: TRBV30; D gene: NA; CDR3 protein: AWSDRATEAF
V gene: TRBV6-6; D gene: NA; CDR3 protein: ASRRAVDPDGYT
V gene: TRBV30; D gene: NA; CDR3 protein: AWTGLNAGELF
V gene: TRBV7-2; D gene: NA; CDR3 protein: ASSLVGLRGTDTQY
V gene: TRBV6-5; D gene: TRBD1; CDR3 protein: ASSSGQMNTEAF
V gene: TRBV29-1; D gene: NA; CDR3 protein: SVDVRGSGNTIY
V gene: TRBV5-4; D gene: NA; CDR3 protein: ASSLNSQETQY
V gene: TRBV2; D gene: TRBD1; CDR3 protein: ASSDRGHEQF
V gene: TRBV30; D gene: NA; CDR3 protein: AGDQEGYGYT
V gene: TRBV7-2; D gene: NA; CDR3 protein: ASSLGSNTEAF
V gene: TRBV27; D gene: TRBD1; CDR3 protein: ASSSTRDRTSYT